This is a list of T cell receptor beta chains from one sample in a study of identical twins. From the 5' RACE reads, TCRdb called clonotypes with MiXCR, one entry per CDR3 protein. The data hold roughly 500,000 distinct CDR3 sequences, with roughly a fifth observed a single time. These sequences were also reported in another study, on T cells expressing NK-cell markers.

The sample comprised CD4+ T cells sorted from blood. These receptors were collected from a young woman in good health. Each CDR3 is given with its conserved first and last residue. The D gene is left open where the match is weak. Size values are once, few and many counts, or a class for expanded clones, and some rows have none.

J | D | size | V | DNA | CDR3
TRBJ2-5 | TRBD2 | - | TRBV5-1 | TGCGCCAGCAGACTAGCGGTTCAAGAGACCCAGTACTTC | CASRLAVQETQYF
TRBJ2-5 | TRBD2 | few | TRBV7-6 | TGTGCCAGCAGCCCTTGGACTAGCGGACAAGAGACCCAGTACTTC | CASSPWTSGQETQYF
TRBJ2-7 | - | - | TRBV25-1 | TGTGCCAGCAGTTTTCGGCAGGGAAGCTCCTACGAGCAGTACTTC | CASSFRQGSSYEQYF
TRBJ1-2 | - | - | TRBV29-1 | TGCAGCGTTGAAGAGGGGGGGAGGACCTTC | CSVEEGGRTF
TRBJ1-2 | - | many | TRBV12-3/TRBV12-4 | TGTGCCAGCAGTCACCGGGACCAGGGCAAGGGTGGCTACACCTTC | CASSHRDQGKGGYTF
TRBJ2-7 | - | few | TRBV7-8 | TGTGCCAGCAGCTCCACCCTGACCGCCCGCGTAGTCGAGCAGTACTTC | CASSSTLTARVVEQYF
TRBJ2-6 | - | many | TRBV10-1 | TGCGCCGGGGAAGCCTCAGGGGCCAACGTCCTGACTTTC | CAGEASGANVLTF
TRBJ2-7 | TRBD2 | - | TRBV20-1 | TGCAGTGCCCCAGAGACTAGCGGGGGGCAGCAGTACTTC | CSAPETSGGQQYF
TRBJ1-5 | - | many | TRBV12-3/TRBV12-4 | TGTGCCAGCAGCCCCGCGAATCAGCCCCAGCATTTT | CASSPANQPQHF
TRBJ2-2 | - | - | TRBV6-5 | TGTGCCAGCAGTTCCGGACGACCGAACACCGGGGAGCTGTTTTTT | CASSSGRPNTGELFF
TRBJ2-7 | - | few | TRBV6-1 | TGTGCCAGCAGGCAGCCTCACAGGGACGAGCAGTACTTC | CASRQPHRDEQYF
TRBJ2-1 | TRBD1 | few | TRBV5-1 | TGCGCCAGCAGCTTGAACCAGGGGGAGAATGAGCAGTTCTTC | CASSLNQGENEQFF
TRBJ2-7 | - | - | TRBV20-1 | TGCAGTGCTAGTCTCGCGGGCAGACCCTACGAGCAGTACTTC | CSASLAGRPYEQYF
TRBJ2-7 | - | many | TRBV3-1 | TGTGCCAGCAGCCAGGGCTCCCCCTACGAGCAGTACTTC | CASSQGSPYEQYF
TRBJ2-7 | TRBD1 | - | TRBV27 | TGTGCCAGCAGTGTCCGGGACAGGGCCGACGAGCAGTACTTC | CASSVRDRADEQYF
TRBJ2-7 | - | few | TRBV18 | TGTGCCAGCTCACTTGTTTTGACAGGAAGCTCCTACGAGCAGTACTTC | CASSLVLTGSSYEQYF
TRBJ2-2 | TRBD2 | - | TRBV6-1 | TGTGCCAGCAGTGATTTAGCGGGGGGGCGGCCCGGGGAGCTGTTTTTT | CASSDLAGGRPGELFF
TRBJ2-7 | - | - | TRBV29-1 | TGCAGCGTTGATTTTCAGGGTCACTCCTACGAGCAGTACTTC | CSVDFQGHSYEQYF
TRBJ2-4 | TRBD1 | - | TRBV5-1 | TGCGCCAGCAGCCTTGGTTACAGGGACAGCAAAAACATTCAGTACTTC | CASSLGYRDSKNIQYF
TRBJ2-5 | TRBD1 | - | TRBV28 | TGTGCCAGCCAGACAGGGGGAGTTGTAAAGACCCAGTACTTC | CASQTGGVVKTQYF
TRBJ2-7 | TRBD2 | - | TRBV7-2 | TGTGCCAGCAGCTTACGGACTAGCGGGAGGGAAGGTTACGAGCAGTACTTC | CASSLRTSGREGYEQYF
TRBJ2-1 | - | - | TRBV7-2 | TGTGCCAGCAGCTTAGGACTACTGACTCAGTTCTTC | CASSLGLLTQFF
TRBJ2-2 | - | - | TRBV6-2/TRBV6-3 | TGTGCCAGCAGTTACCCGATACTAACCACCGGGGAGCTGTTTTTT | CASSYPILTTGELFF
TRBJ2-2 | TRBD1 | - | TRBV9 | TGTGCCAGCAGCGAAAGACAGGGGGCCGGCACCGGGGAGCTGTTTTTT | CASSERQGAGTGELFF
TRBJ1-1 | - | - | TRBV18 | TGTGCCAGCTCACATAATCTGAACACTGAAGCTTTCTTT | CASSHNLNTEAFF
TRBJ1-2 | - | few | TRBV10-3 | TGTGCCATCAGTGTTGAAGGGCAAAACCCCTATGGCTACACCTTC | CAISVEGQNPYGYTF
TRBJ1-2 | - | few | TRBV6-6 | TGTGCCAGCAGCGCAAATGGCTACACCTTC | CASSANGYTF
TRBJ2-3 | - | - | TRBV5-1 | TGCGCCAGCAGCCCCGGGCGTCCTGATGGCACAGATACGCAGTATTTT | CASSPGRPDGTDTQYF
TRBJ2-7 | TRBD2 | - | TRBV5-1 | TGCGCCAGCAGCTTGGATCTAGCGGGGGGAACCTACGAGCAGTACTTC | CASSLDLAGGTYEQYF
TRBJ2-7 | TRBD1 | many | TRBV6-1 | TGTGCCAGCAGCGGCCGGGACAGGAGCTCCTACGAGCAGTACTTC | CASSGRDRSSYEQYF
TRBJ2-6 | - | - | TRBV6-5 | TGTGCCAGCAGTTACTCGCGGGACGGGACCCGCTCTGGGGCCAACGTCCTGACTTTC | CASSYSRDGTRSGANVLTF
TRBJ2-1 | TRBD1 | - | TRBV7-8 | TGTGCCAGCAGGGGTGGGACAGGCTCCTACAATGAGCAGTTCTTC | CASRGGTGSYNEQFF
TRBJ1-1 | - | - | TRBV20-1 | TGCAGTGCTAGAACTGGACAAGACACTGAAGCTTTCTTT | CSARTGQDTEAFF
TRBJ1-1 | TRBD1 | few | TRBV10-3 | TGTGCCACCTCTTCCCGGGACAGTTCTCGAGCTTTCTTT | CATSSRDSSRAFF
TRBJ2-5 | TRBD2 | - | TRBV20-1 | TGCAGTGGCACTAGCGGCCTACAAGAGACCCAGTACTTC | CSGTSGLQETQYF
TRBJ1-3 | - | - | TRBV20-1 | TGCAGTGCGGTCGACCGCAGGGGAAGAAACACCATATATTTT | CSAVDRRGRNTIYF
TRBJ2-2 | - | - | TRBV12-3/TRBV12-4 | TGTGCCAGCAGTTTCCCCTTAGGGTCCCGAGGGACCGGGGAGCTGTTTTTT | CASSFPLGSRGTGELFF
TRBJ1-1 | - | few | TRBV9 | TGTGCCAGCAGCGTTCATGTGGCCGGGGGGACCACTGAAGCTTTCTTT | CASSVHVAGGTTEAFF
TRBJ1-1 | - | few | TRBV10-1 | TGCGCCAGCCGGTGGAGCAAGATTGGCACTACTGAAGCTTTCTTT | CASRWSKIGTTEAFF
TRBJ2-7 | - | - | TRBV20-1 | TGCAGTGCCGGCCCGACAGCTTCCTACGAGCAGTACTTC | CSAGPTASYEQYF
TRBJ2-1 | TRBD2 | - | TRBV5-1 | TGCGCCAGCAGCTTGAGCGGGACCAACAATGAGCAGTTCTTC | CASSLSGTNNEQFF
TRBJ1-3 | - | few | TRBV5-1 | TGCGCCAGCAGTTCGGACGGTGTTAACACCATATATTTT | CASSSDGVNTIYF
TRBJ2-7 | TRBD1 | - | TRBV10-3 | TGTGCCATCAGTGAAGGACAGGGTTCCTACGAGCAGTACTTC | CAISEGQGSYEQYF
TRBJ2-3 | TRBD1 | few | TRBV20-1 | TGCAGTGCTAGAGATCAGGGGGAGTGGGTGCAGTATTTT | CSARDQGEWVQYF
TRBJ1-2 | - | - | TRBV19 | TGTGCCAGTAGCCGGACAGCGCCTGGAGGGGGCTACACCTTC | CASSRTAPGGGYTF
TRBJ2-7 | - | - | TRBV7-6 | TGTGCCAGCAGCACTTCTTTCGGGGGAAGGAACGCCTACGAGCAGTACTTC | CASSTSFGGRNAYEQYF
TRBJ2-4 | - | - | TRBV3-1 | TGTGCCAGCAGCCAATTAGGGGGGGTTTACTTC | CASSQLGGVYF
TRBJ2-5 | TRBD2 | few | TRBV7-2 | TGTGCCAGCAGCTTGGGCGGGAGTATACAGACCCAGTACTTC | CASSLGGSIQTQYF